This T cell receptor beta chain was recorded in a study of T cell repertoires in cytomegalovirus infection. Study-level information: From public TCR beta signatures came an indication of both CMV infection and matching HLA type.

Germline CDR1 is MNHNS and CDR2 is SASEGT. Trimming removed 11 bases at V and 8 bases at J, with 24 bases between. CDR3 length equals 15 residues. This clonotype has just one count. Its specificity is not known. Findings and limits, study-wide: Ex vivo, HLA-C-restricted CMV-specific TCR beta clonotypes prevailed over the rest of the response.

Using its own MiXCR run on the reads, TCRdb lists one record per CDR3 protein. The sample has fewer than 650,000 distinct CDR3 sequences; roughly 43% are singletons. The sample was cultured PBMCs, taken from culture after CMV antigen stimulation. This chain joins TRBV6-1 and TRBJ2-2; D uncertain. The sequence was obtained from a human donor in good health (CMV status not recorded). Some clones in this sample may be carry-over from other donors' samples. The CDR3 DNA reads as TGTGCCTCAAATCCTGAGACCACAAACCGGGGGGAGCTGTTTTTT. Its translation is CASNPETTNRGELFF.